The 24 T cell receptor beta chains listed next were all sequenced from one sample in a study of beta chain features in type 1 diabetes. Reverse transcribing all isolated RNA meant expressed TCRB transcripts were sequenced. Produced via immunoSEQ multiplex PCR; TCRdb's table is partial and in-frame only. The sample records around 200,000 clones, 10% to 15% being singletons. The specimen sequenced was central memory CD4+ T cells from blood. These receptors all come from a woman under 30 in good health.

This clone was found a few times. The rearrangement uses TRBV6-5 and TRBJ1-5, with a tentative D call TRBD1 (5 bases). V lost 8 bases and J 6 bases, leaving 11 bases between the germline ends. The CDR3 has 12 residues. Germline V lookup: CDR1 MNHEY, CDR2 SVGAGI. The CDR3, as DNA: TGTGCCAGCGGAGGGGCCGGTCAGCCCCAGCATTTT. Its translation: CASGGAGQPQHF.

In this sample, this clone turned up a few times. This chain connects TRBV11-3 to TRBJ2-7; tentative D call: TRBD2 (6 bases). CDR3 size: 13 residues. Per the germline V gene, CDR1 is SGHNT and CDR2 is YENEEA. The ends were cut back, 5 bases at V and 7 bases at J, with 15 bases in the middle. The CDR3 region is CASSPGGALEQYF. DNA for the CDR3: TGTGCCAGCAGCCCCGGCGGGGCCTTGGAGCAGTACTTC.

This clone has only a few counts. The same CDR3 is also encoded by other DNA sequences in this sample. The CDR3, as DNA: TGTGCCAGCAGCGTAGACCGGGGACAAGAGACCCAGTACTTC. This codes for CASSVDRGQETQYF. This rearrangement joins TRBV9 to TRBJ2-5; weak D call: TRBD2 (5 bases). CDR3 length equals 14 residues. The V gene's germline CDR1 is SGDLS and CDR2 YYNGEE. Trimming took 0 bases from V and 2 from J, leaving 8 bases between them. The variable domain in full, with the rest retrieved from reference TRBV9 and TRBJ2-5, is DSGVTQTPKHLITATGQRVTLRCSPRSGDLSVYWYQQSLDQGLQFLIQYYNGEERAKGNILERFSAQQFPDLHSELNLSSLELGDSALYFCASSVDRGQETQYFGPGTRLLVL.

This chain joins TRBV7-9 and TRBJ1-1; D is perhaps TRBD1 (5 bases). The CDR3 is 13 amino acids. Germline loops: CDR1 SEHNR, CDR2 FQNEAQ (reference sequence). V dropped 10 bases and J dropped 3 bases, with 15 bases sitting between them. The CDR3 DNA follows: TGTGCCACCCAGGGTCTCGCGGACACTGAAGCTTTCTTT. Protein: CATQGLADTEAFF.

The chain is built from TRBV7-9 and TRBJ2-7; a possible D gene is TRBD2 (5 bases). The length of the CDR3 is 14 residues. CDR1 SEHNR and CDR2 FQNEAQ come from the germline V gene (reference sequence). Trimming removed 4 bases from V and 2 bases from J, with 12 bases in between. In DNA form, the CDR3 reads TGTGCCAGCAGCTCGGCCGGGGTAACCTACGAGCAGTACTTC. Its protein is CASSSAGVTYEQYF. Supplemented by reference TRBV7-9 and TRBJ2-7, the full variable domain reads DTGVSQNPRHKITKRGQNVTFRCDPISEHNRLYWYRQTLGQGPEFLTYFQNEAQLEKSRLLSDRFSAERPKGSFSTLEIQRTEQGDSAMYLCASSSAGVTYEQYFGPGTRLTVT.

V gene TRBV5-1 combines with J gene TRBJ1-1; D is uncertain. V lost 0 bases and J lost 3, with 9 bases in between. CDR1 and CDR2 from the germline V gene are SGHRS and YFSETQ. The CDR3 totals 14 residues. The DNA for the CDR3 is TGCGCCAGCAGCTTGGGCGGGAAGGACACTGAAGCTTTCTTT. It encodes CASSLGGKDTEAFF.

V usage is TRBV29-1 and J usage is TRBJ2-6; 11 bases match TRBD1. The CDR3 loop spans 17 amino acids. Trimming cost V 6 bases and J 0 bases; bases outside gene matches: 7. CDR1 is SQVTM and CDR2 is ANQGSEA in the germline V gene. The CDR3 sequence: CSVASGTGGSGANVLTF. CDR3 DNA sequence: TGCAGCGTAGCCTCCGGGACAGGGGGCTCTGGGGCCAACGTCCTGACTTTC.

This clone was seen only a few times. The chain joins TRBV5-4 to TRBJ2-7; TRBD1 aligns across 9 bases. The germline gives CDR1 SGHNT, CDR2 YYREEE (reference sequence). This CDR3 is 15 amino acids long. V lost 5 bases and J lost 3; bases outside the gene matches: 9. Written as DNA, the CDR3 is TGTGCCAGCAGTCCCCGGGACAGGGTTCTCTACGAGCAGTACTTC. The encoded protein is CASSPRDRVLYEQYF.

The chain links TRBV9 to TRBJ1-4, with 10 bases fitting TRBD1. The CDR3 is made up of 13 amino acids. V trimming: 7 bases; J trimming: 6 bases; junction bases outside the gene matches: 3. Germline loops: CDR1 SGDLS, CDR2 YYNGEE. The CDR3 nucleotides read TGTGCCAGCCAGGGACAGGGGTATGAAAAACTGTTTTTT. This gives the protein CASQGQGYEKLFF.

The CDR3 loop reads CASRGYRAQGTEAFF. The CDR3 nucleotides are TGTGCCAGCAGGGGCTACAGGGCCCAGGGGACTGAAGCTTTCTTT. The chain has TRBV6-1 and TRBJ1-1; TRBD1 might be the D (6 bases). Germline V gene sequence: CDR1 MNHNS, CDR2 SASEGT. The CDR3 runs 15 residues. The V end lost 6 bases, the J end lost 5 bases, and 19 bases lay between the germline ends.

The CDR3 sequence: CASSFSIGQTNTEAFF. CDR3 nucleotide sequence: TGTGCCAGCAGCTTCTCAATAGGACAGACGAACACTGAAGCTTTCTTT. This chain joins TRBV11-3 and TRBJ1-1; the D gene is possibly TRBD1 (6 bases). Trimming took off 3 bases at V and 1 base at J, with 15 bases between the two ends. Germline CDR1 and CDR2: SGHNT and YENEEA. The CDR3 totals 16 residues.

This chain uses TRBV11-2 with TRBJ1-2; TRBD1 is a possible D gene (5 bases). V was clipped by 0 bases and J by 8 bases, with 19 bases between them. The V gene's germline CDR1 is SGHAT and CDR2 FQNNGV. The CDR3 contains 16 residues. The DNA of the CDR3 is TGTGCCAGCAGCTTAGATTTTGGGGCAGTCGTTAGAGGCTACACCTTC. Translating it yields CASSLDFGAVVRGYTF. The whole variable domain, filled in from reference TRBV11-2 and TRBJ1-2, reads EAGVAQSPRYKIIEKRQSVAFWCNPISGHATLYWYQQILGQGPKLLIQFQNNGVVDDSQLPKDRFSAERLKGVDSTLKIQPAKLEDSAVYLCASSLDFGAVVRGYTFGSGTRLTVV.

The chain carries TRBV5-4 and TRBJ1-2; 8 nucleotides align to TRBD1. The germline CDR1 and CDR2 sequences are SGHNT and YYREEE (reference sequence). The V segment lost 5 bases and the J segment 6 bases; nucleotides outside the gene matches: 9. The CDR3 consists of 14 residues. CDR3 sequence reads: CASRSEQGENGYTF. CDR3 in DNA: TGTGCCAGCAGGTCCGAACAGGGGGAAAATGGCTACACCTTC.

This clone was counted at least ten times. The same CDR3 can be traced to other DNA sequences in this sample. This rearrangement joins TRBV7-9 to TRBJ1-2, with a weak D call TRBD1 (6 bases). With 6 bases removed from V and 6 bases from J, the gap between germline ends came to 8 bases. Germline V gives CDR1 SEHNR, CDR2 FQNEAQ (reference sequence). The CDR3 totals 11 residues. The CDR3 bases are TGTGCCAGCAGTTACAGGGATGGCTACACCTTC. Amino acids: CASSYRDGYTF.

This clone was seen more than once but under ten times. The J gene is TRBJ2-1, the V gene TRBV27; TRBD1 agrees at 7 bases. This CDR3 region has 13 residues. The trim removed 8 bases at V and 5 bases at J, leaving 6 bases unmatched. Per the germline V gene, CDR1 is MNHEY and CDR2 is SMNVEV (reference sequence). CDR3 sequence (DNA): TGTGCCAGCGGGGACAGTTCGCACAATGAGCAGTTCTTC. Protein: CASGDSSHNEQFF.

The chain links TRBV4-1 to TRBJ2-5; the D is unclear. The CDR3 spans 13 residues. V was cut by 4 bases and J by 5 bases, with 11 bases left in between. Looked up from germline, CDR1 is MGHRA and CDR2 is YSYEKL. The CDR3 DNA reads as TGCGCCAGCAGCCGATTACTGGGCGAGACCCAGTACTTC. Its protein is CASSRLLGETQYF.

The chain is built from TRBV25-1 and TRBJ1-1, with D possibly TRBD1 on 5 matching bases. This CDR3 is 13 amino acids long. V was pared by 3 bases and J by 2 bases, with 7 bases between. The germline CDR1 and CDR2 sequences are MGHDK and SYGVNS. This chain's CDR3 is CASSETVNTEAFF. In nucleotides, the CDR3 is TGTGCCAGCAGTGAGACAGTAAACACTGAAGCTTTCTTT.

This chain connects TRBV11-2 to TRBJ2-3; 7 bases fit TRBD1. The CDR3 covers 16 residues. The germline gives CDR1 SGHAT, CDR2 FQNNGV. Germline trimming cut 4 bases from V and 0 bases from J; bases unmatched to any gene: 7. The CDR3 loop reads CASSYRGRYSTDTQYF. The CDR3 nucleotides are TGTGCCAGCAGCTACAGGGGCCGCTACAGCACAGATACGCAGTATTTT.

V and J are TRBV7-6 and TRBJ1-5, with D perhaps matching TRBD1 (6 bases). This CDR3 has 14 residues. Germline CDR1 is SGHVS and CDR2 is FNYEAQ. The V and J ends lost 5 bases and 9 bases respectively, with 17 bases between them. CDR3 region: CASSPSQGVPPQHF. The DNA of the CDR3 is TGTGCCAGCAGCCCCTCACAGGGAGTACCGCCCCAGCATTTT.

This clone has just a few counts. V and J are TRBV15 and TRBJ2-2, with D unclear. Trimming removed 1 base from V and 6 bases from J, with 3 bases in between. The CDR3 runs 12 residues. The V gene's germline CDR1 is LNHNV and CDR2 YYDKDF (reference sequence). CDR3 loop: CATSRVSGELFF. The CDR3 DNA reads as TGTGCCACCAGCAGAGTCTCCGGGGAGCTGTTTTTT.

The chain couples TRBV6-5 to TRBJ2-3, with TRBD1 matching 9 bases. Unmatched junction bases numbered 5, after V lost 6 bases and J lost 1 base. This CDR3 contains 15 residues. The germline CDR1 and CDR2 sequences are MNHEY and SVGAGI. The CDR3 DNA sequence: TGTGCCAGCAGGAGGACAGGGGCACGCACAGATACGCAGTATTTT. It translates to CASRRTGARTDTQYF.

J is TRBJ2-4 and V is TRBV18; the match to TRBD2 covers 15 bases. After removal of 4 bases from V and 7 bases from J, the junction contained 8 bases not matched to a gene. The CDR3 consists of 17 residues. In germline, CDR1 is KGHSH, CDR2 LQKENI. The CDR3 reads CASSQPGLAGGINIQYF. CDR3 coding DNA: TGTGCCAGCTCACAACCGGGACTAGCGGGAGGTATTAACATTCAGTACTTC.

The chain couples TRBV11-2 to TRBJ1-2; TRBD1 agrees at 7 bases. The CDR3 totals 16 residues. V shed 4 bases, J shed 7 bases, and the junction held 15 bases outside the gene matches. Germline V lookup: CDR1 SGHAT, CDR2 FQNNGV. CDR3 protein: CASSSGGQYPMAGYTF. The CDR3 DNA is TGTGCCAGCAGCTCTGGGGGACAGTACCCGATGGCTGGCTACACCTTC.

This clone was counted only a few times. The V and J genes are TRBV6-1 and TRBJ2-3; 10 nucleotides align to TRBD2. J lost 4 bases, V lost 6 bases, and 7 bases had no gene match. This CDR3 has 15 residues. Germline-derived CDR1 and CDR2 are MNHNS and SASEGT. The CDR3 DNA follows: TGTGCCAGCAGCCCCCTAGCGGGGGCCTCAGATACGCAGTATTTT. The encoded protein is CASSPLAGASDTQYF.